This T cell receptor (beta chain) derives from a study of blood T cell repertoires in COVID-19. The CDR3 spans 16 residues. CDR1 is DFQATT, CDR2 SNEGSKA, per germline (reference sequence). Trimming removed 5 bases at V and 4 bases at J, with 23 bases between. Authors' data handling: The assay estimated nucleated cells by amplifying reference gene primers. Sequenced by immunoSEQ multiplex PCR; TCRdb stores in-frame clones only, minus some. The V and J calls and the clone size are those of that table, but D and trimming were determined from the DNA. Of 90,000 to 100,000 clones in the sample, roughly 80% were seen once.

Material: peripheral blood. This rearrangement joins TRBV20-1 to TRBJ1-2; perhaps TRBD1 as D (6 bases). This TCR was sampled from an elderly woman with acute or convalescent COVID-19. In DNA form, the CDR3 reads TGCAGTGCTGGTGGGGGCACGAGGCTGCTGACCTATGGCTACACCTTC. Amino acid sequence: CSAGGGTRLLTYGYTF.